The text below deals with one T cell receptor beta chain. The sample is drawn from a study of T cell responses to AZD1222 COVID-19 vaccine. Profiling relied on immunoSEQ multiplex PCR, and the TCRdb table lists in-frame clones only, not all of them. This sample carries around 180,000 clones, roughly 94% of them seen once, and the ten largest clones take roughly 1.7%. This CDR3 has 14 amino acids. The ends were cut back, 7 bases at V and 1 base at J, with 16 bases in the middle. The germline gives CDR1 SQVTM, CDR2 ANQGSEA. The genes are TRBV29-1 and TRBJ1-1; D is uncertain. The source material was peripheral blood, sampled 28 days after the second AZD1222 dose. The source of this sequence is an adult who received the AZD1222 COVID-19 vaccine. CDR3 DNA sequence: TGCAGCGCAATAGCCGGAGATAAGAACACTGAAGCTTTCTTT. It encodes CSAIAGDKNTEAFF.